This entry concerns a single T cell receptor (beta chain). These data belong to a study of blood T cell repertoires in COVID-19. Study in general: Spain, Italy and the United States supplied samples that represented acute and convalescent COVID-19. PBMCs, B-cell-depleted T cells, or T cells provided the cDNA or gDNA that made up the material.

In the authors' methods: Amplification from reference gene primers served as the basis for estimated nucleated cell counts. The data were produced by immunoSEQ multiplex PCR, yet TCRdb's version contains in-frame clones alone and is incomplete. V and J calls and clone size are as listed in that table; D and trimming were resolved from the DNA. This repertoire shows 35,000 to 45,000 clones, 70% to 90% found once; its top ten account for roughly 19%. Germline V gene data show CDR1 as SGHTA and CDR2 as FQGNSA. Trimming took 7 bases from V and 5 from J, leaving 17 bases between them. The CDR3 spans 14 residues.

The specimen was peripheral blood. This TCR came from a man in his 70s with acute or convalescent COVID-19. The chain recombines TRBV7-2 with TRBJ2-5; tentatively, D is TRBD2 (6 bases). CDR3 loop: CASNLRRGVETQYF. The CDR3 nucleotides are TGTGCCAGCAACCTACGGAGGGGAGTGGAGACCCAGTACTTC.